Listed below are T cell receptor beta chains from one sample, sequenced in a study of cytomegalovirus exposure and HLA in healthy donors. The method was immunoSEQ multiplex PCR; TCRdb's version includes in-frame clones alone and lacks a portion of them. The table shows 200,000 to 250,000 clones, with approximately 87% occurring only once. What was sequenced was PBMCs. These receptor sequences come from a woman in her late teens or twenties in good health and CMV-seronegative. Both conserved end residues are part of each CDR3. A D gene is named only where the DNA matches it firmly. Expanded clones get a size class; other rows say once, few or many, or leave the size out.

>TRBV5-1|-|TRBJ2-1|TRBD1
TGCGCCAGCAGGTTGGACAGGGGCCCGCTCAATGAGCAGTTCTTC
CASRLDRGPLNEQFF
>TRBV5-1|-|TRBJ2-5|-
TGCGCCAGCAGCTTGGTCTTACAAGAGACCCAGTACTTC
CASSLVLQETQYF
>TRBV5-1|-|TRBJ2-1|TRBD2
TGCGCCAGCAGCTCCGACCTAGCGGGACCTTCCTACAATGAGCAGTTCTTC
CASSSDLAGPSYNEQFF
>TRBV29-1|-|TRBJ2-1|TRBD2
TGCAGCGTTGATTGGGGGGGGAGGAGGAATGAGCAGTTCTTC
CSVDWGGRRNEQFF
>TRBV10-3|-|TRBJ2-5|-
TGTGCCATCAGTGAGTCGACAGTGACAGCTAAAGAGACCCAGTACTTC
CAISESTVTAKETQYF
>TRBV29-1|-|TRBJ2-3|-
TGCAGCGTTGACCCGGGGCCGGGACTCCCATCGGCCTGGGATGGGGATACGCAGTATTTT
CSVDPGPGLPSAWDGDTQYF
>TRBV19|-|TRBJ1-5|-
TGTGCCAGTAGTATCCTGACAGTTAATCAGCCCCAGCATTTT
CASSILTVNQPQHF
>TRBV30|-|TRBJ1-5|TRBD1
TGTGCCTGGAGTCCCAGGGGGATCCTAAGCAATCAGCCCCAGCATTTT
CAWSPRGILSNQPQHF
>TRBV28|few|TRBJ1-2|-
TGTGCCAGCAGTTTCGGGGGGGCGCAAGGCTATGGCTACACCTTC
CASSFGGAQGYGYTF
>TRBV23-1|-|TRBJ1-1|-
TGCGCCAGCAGTCCTTGGCGGGGCCTAGGAACTGAAGCTTTCTTT
CASSPWRGLGTEAFF
>TRBV2|-|TRBJ1-1|TRBD1
TGTGCCAGCACCCACAGGGGGACGCGGACCGCGGCTTTCTTT
CASTHRGTRTAAFF
>TRBV5-1|-|TRBJ2-1|-
TGCGCCAGCAGCTCGGGGGGCCCAAACCTCAATGAGCAGTTCTTC
CASSSGGPNLNEQFF
>TRBV6-1|-|TRBJ2-7|-
TGTGCCAGCAGTCCCGCCCTCCCGACGGCGAGCGAGCAGTACTTC
CASSPALPTASEQYF
>TRBV5-1|-|TRBJ2-7|-
TGCGCCAGCAGCCCCGCCGGGCCAAGCTACGAGCAGTACTTC
CASSPAGPSYEQYF
>TRBV2|-|TRBJ2-6|-
TGTGCCAGCAGTGTGGCAGGGAGCGGGGCCAACGTCCTGACTTTC
CASSVAGSGANVLTF
>TRBV27|-|TRBJ1-1|-
TGTGCCAGCAGCAGGAGGTCCCTCTCTGAAGCTTTCTTT
CASSRRSLSEAFF
>TRBV7-9|few|TRBJ2-7|-
TGTGCCAGCAGCCTGGAAGAGGGAGCGAGGGACGAGCAGTACTTC
CASSLEEGARDEQYF
>TRBV6-1|-|TRBJ2-7|-
TGTGCCAGCAGTGTGTACCGGGACGGCTCCTACGAGCAGTACTTC
CASSVYRDGSYEQYF
>TRBV7-6|-|TRBJ1-3|-
TGTGCCAGCAGCCCGCTATCCGGGTCCGGCTCTGGAAACACCATATATTTT
CASSPLSGSGSGNTIYF
>TRBV4-1|few|TRBJ1-2|TRBD1
TGCGCCAGCAGTCTGGACAGGGGGGGTTACTATGGCTACACCTTC
CASSLDRGGYYGYTF
>TRBV19|-|TRBJ2-4|-
TGTGCCAGTAGTTATAGCGGTCCTAGTGGGTACATTCAGTACTTC
CASSYSGPSGYIQYF
>TRBV7-2|-|TRBJ2-7|-
TGTGCCAGCACCCAAGGGGGATACTCCTACGAGCAGTACTTC
CASTQGGYSYEQYF
>TRBV27|-|TRBJ1-5|-
TGTGCCAGCAGACCAACGGCGGGACTCAATCAGCCCCAGCATTTT
CASRPTAGLNQPQHF
>TRBV4-1|-|TRBJ2-7|TRBD1
TGCGCCAGCAGCAAGGGACAGGGGACGTCGTACGAGCAGTACTTC
CASSKGQGTSYEQYF
>TRBV2|-|TRBJ1-5|-
TGTGCCAGCAAGGCGGCAGGGTGGAATCAGCCCCAGCATTTT
CASKAAGWNQPQHF
>TRBV20-1|-|TRBJ2-2|-
TGCAGTGCTCCTCGCTCCGGGGAGCTGTTTTTT
CSAPRSGELFF
>TRBV27|-|TRBJ2-2|TRBD2
TGTGCCAGCGGCCCTTGGAGCGGGAGGTCCCGGACCGGGGAGCTGTTTTTT
CASGPWSGRSRTGELFF
>TRBV2|-|TRBJ1-1|-
TGTGCCAGCAGTGAAGGCGGATACATGAACACTGAAGCTTTCTTT
CASSEGGYMNTEAFF
>TRBV6-1|-|TRBJ2-1|-
TGTGCCAGCAGTCCACCGTCCAATGAGCAGTTCTTC
CASSPPSNEQFF
>TRBV4-2|-|TRBJ2-7|TRBD1
TGTGCCAGCAGCCTTGGAGGACAGGGTACGACCTACGAGCAGTACTTC
CASSLGGQGTTYEQYF
>TRBV5-4|-|TRBJ1-1|-
TGTGCCAGCAGCTTGGGGACGGGGAGGAACACTGAAGCTTTCTTT
CASSLGTGRNTEAFF
>TRBV5-1|few|TRBJ2-2|TRBD2
TGCGCCAGCAGCTTGGGAATAGCGGGGAACACCGGGGAGCTGTTTTTT
CASSLGIAGNTGELFF
>TRBV18|once|TRBJ1-4|-
TGTGCCAGCTCACCACCGGGAACGGGTCCTAATGAAAAACTGTTTTTT
CASSPPGTGPNEKLFF
>TRBV7-9|-|TRBJ2-3|-
TGTGCCAGCAGCTTAGGAAGGGGATCAGATACGCAGTATTTT
CASSLGRGSDTQYF
>TRBV4-2|once|TRBJ2-2|-
TGTGCCAGCAGCCGTTTTGAGAACACCGGGGAGCTGTTTTTT
CASSRFENTGELFF
>TRBV19|-|TRBJ1-2|TRBD1
TGTGCCAGTAGTATGGGACAGACTATTGGCTACACCTTC
CASSMGQTIGYTF
>TRBV29-1|-|TRBJ2-4|-
TGCAGCGTTGTCCCTAACTTAGCCAAAAACATTCAGTACTTC
CSVVPNLAKNIQYF
>TRBV30|once|TRBJ1-2|-
TGTGCCTGGAAGGTGGTGGCTGCTCGTGGCTACACCTTC
CAWKVVAARGYTF
>TRBV2|-|TRBJ2-2|TRBD2
TGTGCCAGCAGTGTTGTCGGACTAGCGGGATCGGCCGGGGAGCTGTTTTTT
CASSVVGLAGSAGELFF
>TRBV2|few|TRBJ2-7|TRBD1
TGTGCCACCCTCCGGGACAGGGACCTCTACGAGCAGTACTTC
CATLRDRDLYEQYF
>TRBV5-4|-|TRBJ2-7|TRBD2
TGTGCCAGCAGCTTGGCTAGCGGGGGTTACTACGAGCAGTACTTC
CASSLASGGYYEQYF
>TRBV27|-|TRBJ2-1|TRBD2
TGTGCCAGCAGGACCTTAGCGGGAGGGTCCCCGGGCAATGAGCAGTTCTTC
CASRTLAGGSPGNEQFF
>TRBV6-1|few|TRBJ1-6|TRBD1
TGTGCCAGCAGCGAAGACAGGGAGTCCTATAATTCACCCCTCCACTTT
CASSEDRESYNSPLHF
>TRBV28|few|TRBJ1-3|TRBD1
TGTGCCAGCAGTCGGGACAGGGCTGGAAACACCATATATTTT
CASSRDRAGNTIYF
>TRBV7-2|-|TRBJ2-2|-
TGTGCCAGCAGCTCGGAAGTCGGCGGGGAGCTGTTTTTT
CASSSEVGGELFF
>TRBV5-1|-|TRBJ2-7|-
TGCGCCAGCAGCTTGGGGTCGGGCCCAAGCTCCTACGAGCAGTACTTC
CASSLGSGPSSYEQYF
>TRBV7-6|-|TRBJ2-7|TRBD1
TGTGCCAGCAGCACGGGACAGGGAAGCTCCTACGAGCAGTACTTC
CASSTGQGSSYEQYF
>TRBV6-5|-|TRBJ2-1|-
TGTGCCAGCAGTTACTCCAGGGGCGGTGAGCAGTTCTTC
CASSYSRGGEQFF
>TRBV7-7|-|TRBJ1-1|-
TGTGCTAGCAGCTTAGATGGCACCACTGAAGCTTTCTTT
CASSLDGTTEAFF
>TRBV7-6|-|TRBJ2-3|TRBD2
TGTGCCAGCAGCCAGCTAGCGGGAGGGCCTGGTACGCAGTATTTT
CASSQLAGGPGTQYF
>TRBV4-1|-|TRBJ1-4|TRBD1
TGCGCCAGCAGCCAAGATCCCGGGACAGGGAAGGAAAAACTGTTTTTT
CASSQDPGTGKEKLFF
>TRBV9|-|TRBJ1-6|TRBD1
TGTGCCAGCAGCCCAGGACAGGTCAGGAATTCACCCCTCCACTTT
CASSPGQVRNSPLHF
>TRBV7-2|-|TRBJ2-7|-
TGTGCCAGCACCCTGAGGGCAGGCTCCCCATCCTACGAGCAGTACTTC
CASTLRAGSPSYEQYF
>TRBV28|-|TRBJ1-1|-
TGTGCCAGCAGTTCCGGACAGCTGAACACTGAAGCTTTCTTT
CASSSGQLNTEAFF